Listed here are 25 T cell receptor beta chains from one sample, sequenced in a study of T cells in Graves' hyperthyroidism and ophthalmopathy. Amplified TCR beta CDR3 regions derived from RNA transcripts. The primer set for the first-round RT-PCR of the TCR CDR3 was HTBI. TCRdb ran MiXCR on the multiplex PCR reads and lists one entry per CDR3 protein. The table includes around 97,000 distinct CDR3 sequences, less than 55% detected once. Sequencing used blood. The receptors originated from a man between 40 and 49 years old with Graves' hyperthyroidism.

There are many counts of this clonotype. This chain joins TRBV7-8 and TRBJ2-1, with 12 nucleotides matching TRBD1. The J segment lost 4 bases and the V segment lost 5 bases, leaving 15 bases of the junction unmatched. The CDR3 is 19 residues long. Germline V CDR1 and CDR2: SGHVS, FQNEAQ. CDR3 residues: CASSLIPRGQGAFYNEQFF. CDR3 in DNA: TGTGCCAGCAGCCTAATCCCAAGGGGACAGGGGGCGTTTTACAATGAGCAGTTCTTC.

A word on this clonotype: A much more abundant neighbour one base away suggests this may be a read error. J is TRBJ2-2 and V is TRBV7-9; TRBD2 might be the D (6 bases). The CDR3 spans 16 residues. From germline, CDR1 is SEHNR and CDR2 FQNEAQ (reference sequence). The CDR3 region has the DNA TGTGCCAGCAGCTTAGTCCGGGGGTCGAACACCGGGGAGCCGTTTTTT. Protein: CASSLVRGSNTGEPFF.

A few counts support this clonotype. This rearrangement joins TRBV6-1 to TRBJ2-1; 10 bases fit TRBD2. This CDR3 has 16 amino acids. With 3 bases clipped from V and 9 bases from J, the junction kept 11 bases outside the gene matches. CDR1 is MNHNS, CDR2 SASEGT, per germline. CDR3 nucleotides: TGTGCCAGCAGTGAGCCGGGACTAGCGAGAAATTCTGAGCAGTTCTTC. This gives the protein CASSEPGLARNSEQFF.

For this clonotype: An end of the junction does not agree with germline; a read error may underlie this. The gene calls are TRBV19 and TRBJ2-7, with D hard to call. CDR3 length: 14 residues. Looked up from germline, CDR1 is LNHDA and CDR2 is SQIVND (reference sequence). For the CDR3, the DNA is TGTGTCAGTGGTTTCAAGGAGAGCTCCTACGAGCAGTACTTC. It specifies CVSGFKESSYEQYF.

The sample holds many counts of this clonotype. The chain recombines TRBV20-1 with TRBJ2-3; tentative D call: TRBD1 (6 bases). The germline V gene has CDR1 DFQATT and CDR2 SNEGSKA (reference sequence). This CDR3 has 17 residues. V was pared by 5 bases and J by 4 bases, with 25 bases between. CDR3 nucleotide sequence: TGCAGTGCTGTAAGCCCTACAGGGAACCTACGGGCAGATACGCAGTATTTT. Translated: CSAVSPTGNLRADTQYF.

Ten or more counts support this clonotype. The genes are TRBV20-1 and TRBJ2-1, with 9 bases matching TRBD2. J gave up 2 bases and V 3 bases, and 11 bases lay outside the gene matches. Looked up from germline, CDR1 is DFQATT and CDR2 is SNEGSKA (reference sequence). The CDR3 is 17 amino acids. CDR3 sequence: CSASALGLAGPYNEQFF. In DNA, the CDR3 is TGCAGTGCTAGTGCTTTAGGGCTAGCGGGGCCCTACAATGAGCAGTTCTTC.

The V call is TRBV20-1, the J call TRBJ1-2; D remains ambiguous. The V and J ends lost 1 base and 8 bases respectively, with 11 bases between them. The CDR3 is made up of 12 amino acids. Germline assignment: CDR1 DFQATT and CDR2 SNEGSKA (reference sequence). The CDR3 sequence: CSARVSGMGYTF. CDR3 coding DNA: TGCAGTGCTAGAGTTAGCGGGATGGGCTACACCTTC.

This clonotype came up many times. The CDR3 loop is CASSEGGGAREQYF. The CDR3 DNA sequence: TGTGCCAGCAGTGAAGGGGGGGGGGCACGTGAGCAGTACTTC. The rearrangement joins TRBV25-1 to TRBJ2-7; weak D call: TRBD2 (7 bases). The CDR3 extends over 14 amino acids. Looked up from germline, CDR1 is MGHDK and CDR2 is SYGVNS. V was shortened by 2 bases and J by 7 bases, with 15 bases between the two germline ends.

The chain uses TRBV20-1 and TRBJ1-2; 10 bases map to TRBD1. This CDR3 comprises 13 residues. The V and J ends lost 2 bases and 4 bases, in that order; junction bases with no gene match: 1. The germline CDR1 and CDR2 sequences are DFQATT and SNEGSKA (reference sequence). The CDR3 is CSARRTGGYGYTF. The CDR3 DNA reads TGCAGTGCTAGAAGGACAGGGGGCTATGGCTACACCTTC.

In its sample, this clonotype was seen a few times. The rearrangement uses TRBV7-4 and TRBJ2-1; 11 bases match TRBD1. Germline values: CDR1 SGHVT, CDR2 SQSDAQ. CDR3 length: 15 amino acids. V trimming: 3 bases; J trimming: 5 bases; junction bases outside the gene matches: 3. As DNA, the CDR3 is TGTGCCAGCAGCTTTGGGACAGGGGGGAACAATGAGCAGTTCTTC. This gives the protein CASSFGTGGNNEQFF. Full variable domain (remainder filled in from reference TRBV7-4 and TRBJ2-1): GAGVSQSPRYKVAKRGRDVALRCDSISGHVTLYWYRQTLGQGSEVLTYSQSDAQRDKSGRPSGRFSAERPERSVSTLKIQRTEQGDSAVYLCASSFGTGGNNEQFFGPGTRLTVL.

The table lists this clonotype with many counts. This chain connects TRBV19 to TRBJ1-1; no definite D call. V shed 7 bases and J shed 2 bases, with 17 bases lying between them. The germline V gene has CDR1 LNHDA and CDR2 SQIVND (reference sequence). The CDR3 consists of 15 residues. CDR3 region: CASTTTVTSNTEAFF. CDR3 DNA: TGTGCCAGTACCACTACGGTGACTTCCAACACTGAAGCTTTCTTT.

This clonotype is a singleton in its sample. CDR3 in DNA: TGTGCCAGCAGCGTAGAGGGTGAGGAGGAATACAATGAGCAGTTCTTC. This codes for CASSVEGEEEYNEQFF. The V gene is TRBV9, the J gene TRBJ2-1; D is perhaps TRBD2 (5 bases). Germline V CDR1 and CDR2: SGDLS, YYNGEE. The CDR3 is 16 amino acids. V lost 0 bases and J 4 bases, leaving 14 bases between the germline ends.

At least ten counts were recorded for this clonotype. This rearrangement joins TRBV15 to TRBJ1-4; D call uncertain. CDR1 and CDR2 (germline): LNHNV, YYDKDF (reference sequence). V was pared by 6 bases and J by 0 bases, with 8 bases between. This CDR3 is built from 14 residues. The CDR3 protein is CATSKEATNEKLFF. In nucleotides, the CDR3 is TGTGCCACCAGTAAGGAAGCAACTAATGAAAAACTGTTTTTT.

This clonotype came up a few times. The CDR3 region is CASSLGASGGRFFNEQFF. DNA of the CDR3: TGCGCCAGCAGCTTGGGGGCTAGCGGGGGCCGTTTTTTTAATGAGCAGTTCTTC. This chain uses TRBV5-1 with TRBJ2-1; 10 bases agree with TRBD2. V gave up 0 bases and J gave up 7 bases; unmatched junction bases: 13. The CDR3 is 18 residues long. Germline V gene sequence: CDR1 SGHRS, CDR2 YFSETQ.

The chain combines TRBV14 with TRBJ1-5; D gene ambiguous. Germline V gives CDR1 SGHDN, CDR2 FVKESK. The germline V and J ends were trimmed by 0 bases and 8 bases, with 8 bases remaining between them. This CDR3 contains 13 residues. The CDR3 nucleotides are TGTGCCAGCAGCCAAGAGGGGTGGGAGCCCCAGCATTTT. The encoded protein is CASSQEGWEPQHF.

The CDR3 nucleotides read TGCAGCGCTAGAGGAGCCTTCACCGGGGAGCTGTTTTTT. It specifies CSARGAFTGELFF. J is TRBJ2-2 and V is TRBV29-1; D gene ambiguous. The V and J ends lost 7 bases and 4 bases respectively, with 13 bases between them. Germline V CDR1 and CDR2: SQVTM, ANQGSEA. The CDR3 runs 13 residues.

This clonotype was seen many times. This chain connects TRBV20-1 to TRBJ2-7; 9 nucleotides agree with TRBD1. Trimming took 0 bases from V and 4 from J; bases not matched to a gene: 7. Germline values: CDR1 DFQATT, CDR2 SNEGSKA (reference sequence). The CDR3 has 15 residues. The CDR3 DNA sequence: TGCAGTGCTAGAGATCAGGGGACAGGGAGATACGAGCAGTACTTC. Protein: CSARDQGTGRYEQYF.

The chain couples TRBV20-1 to TRBJ1-5; D perhaps matches TRBD1 (6 bases). With 3 bases removed from V and 7 bases from J, the gap between germline ends came to 13 bases. CDR1 and CDR2 (germline): DFQATT, SNEGSKA (reference sequence). This CDR3 region has 13 residues. The CDR3 region has the DNA TGCAGTGCTAGCGGCGGGACATTACAGCCCCAGCATTTT. Protein sequence: CSASGGTLQPQHF.

V gene TRBV5-1 combines with J gene TRBJ1-4, with D perhaps TRBD1 (5 bases). Deletions cut 1 base from V and 6 bases from J, with 7 bases between. Germline V CDR1 and CDR2: SGHRS, YFSETQ. This CDR3 region has 13 residues. The CDR3 region has the DNA TGCGCCAGCAGCTTGACAGGCGATGAAAAACTGTTTTTT. Translation: CASSLTGDEKLFF. The full variable domain, in which reference TRBV5-1 and TRBJ1-4 provide the parts outside the CDR3, is KAGVTQTPRYLIKTRGQQVTLSCSPISGHRSVSWYQQTPGQGLQFLFEYFSETQRNKGNFPGRFSGRQFSNSRSEMNVSTLELGDSALYLCASSLTGDEKLFFGSGTQLSVL.

This rearrangement joins TRBV3-1 to TRBJ1-1; D gene unclear. This CDR3 is built from 14 residues. V gave up 3 bases and J gave up 6 bases, with 14 bases separating them. Germline-derived CDR1 and CDR2 are LGHDT and YNNKEL (reference sequence). For the CDR3, the DNA is TGTGCCAGCAGCCAGGGAGGGATTACCGCTGAAGCTTTCTTT. Amino acid sequence: CASSQGGITAEAFF. Based on the CDR3 plus reference TRBV3-1 and TRBJ1-1, the full variable domain is DTAVSQTPKYLVTQMGNDKSIKCEQNLGHDTMYWYKQDSKKFLKIMFSYNNKELIINETVPNRFSPKSPDKAHLNLHINSLELGDSAVYFCASSQGGITAEAFFGQGTRLTVV.

The chain is built from TRBV30 and TRBJ1-1, with D unresolved. This CDR3 is 11 amino acids long. V shed 5 bases and J shed 8 bases, with 12 bases lying between them. Germline loops: CDR1 GTSNPN, CDR2 SVGIG (reference sequence). CDR3 amino acids: CAWVGSYEAFF. The CDR3, as DNA: TGTGCCTGGGTGGGGTCCTACGAAGCTTTCTTT.

The gene calls are TRBV29-1 and TRBJ2-1; 13 bases align to TRBD2. The CDR3 is 15 residues long. Germline lookup yields CDR1 SQVTM and CDR2 ANQGSEA. J gave up 6 bases and V 6 bases, and 8 bases lay outside the gene matches. In DNA, the CDR3 is TGCAGCGTGAGGTCCGGGACTAGCGGGATCAATGAGCAGTTCTTC. The encoded protein is CSVRSGTSGINEQFF.

This clonotype has a count of ten or more. The genes are TRBV20-1 and TRBJ1-1; D is unclear. CDR1 is DFQATT, CDR2 SNEGSKA, per germline (reference sequence). The CDR3 sequence is 14 residues long. With 1 base removed from V and 0 bases from J, the gap between germline ends came to 9 bases. The CDR3 loop is CSARGGRMNTEAFF. CDR3 sequence (DNA): TGCAGTGCTAGAGGAGGACGGATGAACACTGAAGCTTTCTTT.

This clonotype was picked up many times. The genes are TRBV5-1 and TRBJ1-1; D unresolved. The ends were cut back, 0 bases at V and 1 base at J, with 7 bases in the middle. This CDR3 region has 14 residues. Germline V gives CDR1 SGHRS, CDR2 YFSETQ. The CDR3 DNA follows: TGCGCCAGCAGCTTGGTGCTCCAGAACACTGAAGCTTTCTTT. It is translated as CASSLVLQNTEAFF.

This clonotype was found many times. V and J are TRBV7-9 and TRBJ1-1; D may be TRBD1 (5 bases). Germline CDR1 is SEHNR and CDR2 is FQNEAQ (reference sequence). Deletions cut 4 bases from V and 12 bases from J, with 21 bases between. CDR3 length: 14 amino acids. CDR3 bases: TGTGCCAGCAGCTCCAGGGAGTTGCCCCTCGGCACTTTCTTT. The encoded protein is CASSSRELPLGTFF.